This is a list of T cell receptor beta chains from one sample in a study of blood T cell repertoires in COVID-19. TCRdb's copy holds only in-frame clones and misses some; the assay was immunoSEQ multiplex PCR. Of 95,000 to 100,000 clones listed, roughly 83% are singletons. Sequences were obtained from peripheral blood. Every receptor here comes from a woman in her sixties with acute or convalescent COVID-19. The CDR3 runs from the conserved cysteine through the conserved F or W. Fields, in order: D gene, J gene, clone size, V gene, CDR3 protein, CDR3 DNA. A D gene is named only where the DNA matches it firmly. Clone sizes are given selectively: once, few, many, or a class where the clone is expanded.

>-|TRBJ1-6|-|TRBV4-1
CASSQELPPLHF
TGCGCCAGCAGCCAAGAACTTCCACCCCTCCACTTT
>-|TRBJ1-3|-|TRBV4-1
CASSQRTVSGNTIYF
TGCGCCAGCAGCCAACGAACAGTCTCTGGAAACACCATATATTTT
>TRBD1|TRBJ1-5|-|TRBV2
CASRRDRVGNQPQHF
TGTGCCAGCAGAAGGGACAGGGTGGGCAATCAGCCCCAGCATTTT
>-|TRBJ2-7|few|TRBV27
CASSPAGGQRAREQYF
TGTGCCAGCAGTCCCGCCGGCGGACAGAGGGCTAGAGAGCAGTACTTC
>-|TRBJ2-1|-|TRBV24-1
CATSAYRVRSSSYNEQFF
TGTGCCACCAGTGCCTACAGGGTTCGGAGCAGCTCCTACAATGAGCAGTTCTTC
>-|TRBJ1-2|-|TRBV3-1/TRBV3-2
CASSQSHGSGYTF
TGTGCCAGCAGCCAGTCCCATGGCTCGGGCTACACCTTC
>-|TRBJ1-1|few|TRBV7-9
CASSSKQGRETEAFF
TGTGCCAGCAGCTCCAAACAGGGAAGGGAAACTGAAGCTTTCTTT
>-|TRBJ1-6|-|TRBV6-5
CASSPPGDNSPLHF
TGTGCCAGCAGTCCCCCGGGAGATAATTCACCCCTCCACTTT
>-|TRBJ1-4|-|TRBV4-3
CASSHGGTTEKLFF
TGCGCCAGCAGCCATGGGGGCACAACTGAAAAACTGTTTTTT
>TRBD2|TRBJ2-1|-|TRBV6-2/TRBV6-3
CASSYGTSGGPLDEQFF
TGTGCCAGCAGTTACGGGACTAGCGGGGGCCCTTTGGATGAGCAGTTCTTC
>-|TRBJ1-5|-|TRBV12-3/TRBV12-4
CASMQINQPQHF
TGTGCCAGCATGCAGATCAATCAGCCCCAGCATTTT
>-|TRBJ2-5|-|TRBV11-3
CASSPQKETQYF
TGTGCCAGCAGCCCTCAGAAAGAGACCCAGTACTTC
>TRBD2|TRBJ2-1|-|TRBV7-2
CASSSPGTSGGYNEQFF
TGTGCCAGCAGCTCGCCCGGGACTAGCGGGGGCTACAATGAGCAGTTCTTC
>-|TRBJ1-2|-|TRBV24-1
CATSATSYGYTF
TGTGCCACCAGTGCGACATCCTATGGCTACACCTTC
>-|TRBJ1-5|-|TRBV3-1/TRBV3-2
CASSQDRVWEYSNQPQHF
TGTGCCAGCAGCCAAGATCGGGTCTGGGAGTATAGCAATCAGCCCCAGCATTTT
>-|TRBJ1-1|-|TRBV12-3/TRBV12-4
CASTTANTEAFF
TGTGCCAGCACGACAGCGAACACTGAAGCTTTCTTT
>TRBD2|TRBJ2-1|-|TRBV5-4
CASSLALLAGGLPYNEQFF
TGTGCCAGCAGCTTGGCCCTTCTGGCGGGGGGGCTTCCCTACAATGAGCAGTTCTTC
>TRBD1|TRBJ2-5|-|TRBV10-3
CAMAGGPQETQYF
TGTGCCATGGCAGGGGGCCCCCAAGAGACCCAGTACTTC
>TRBD2|TRBJ2-1|-|TRBV7-2
CASSPASGSSYNEQFF
TGTGCCAGCAGCCCAGCTAGCGGGAGCTCCTACAATGAGCAGTTCTTC
>TRBD2|TRBJ2-5|-|TRBV5-4
CASSPGTSGGARETQYF
TGTGCCAGCAGCCCCGGGACTAGCGGGGGGGCCCGGGAGACCCAGTACTTC
>-|TRBJ1-4|-|TRBV3-1/TRBV3-2
CASSSSTGKKLFF
TGTGCCAGCAGCTCCTCCACGGGGAAAAAACTGTTTTTT
>TRBD2|TRBJ2-1|-|TRBV20-1
CSASSGASSYNEQFF
TGCAGTGCCAGTAGCGGGGCGAGCTCCTACAATGAGCAGTTCTTC
>TRBD2|TRBJ2-3|-|TRBV3-1/TRBV3-2
CASRRTSGGDTQYF
TGTGCCAGCAGAAGGACTAGCGGGGGGGATACGCAGTATTTT
>TRBD1|TRBJ1-4|-|TRBV29-1
CSVRQGALDEKLFF
TGCAGCGTCCGACAGGGGGCGTTGGATGAAAAACTGTTTTTT
>TRBD2|TRBJ2-1|once|TRBV7-2
CASSLGFGGGDLNEQFF
TGTGCCAGCAGCTTAGGCTTCGGCGGGGGGGATTTAAATGAGCAGTTCTTC
>TRBD2|TRBJ2-3|-|TRBV9
CASSFPLAGGADTQYF
TGTGCCAGCAGCTTCCCACTAGCGGGGGGGGCAGATACGCAGTATTTT
>-|TRBJ1-2|-|TRBV6-6
CASSSLDLGGYTF
TGTGCCAGCAGTTCACTAGACTTAGGGGGCTACACCTTC
>-|TRBJ2-2|few|TRBV10-3
CAVQGSNTGELFF
TGTGCCGTCCAGGGGTCAAACACCGGGGAGCTGTTTTTT
>-|TRBJ2-5|-|TRBV28
CASSLGGRETQYF
TGTGCCAGCAGTTTAGGGGGCCGAGAGACCCAGTACTTC
>TRBD2|TRBJ2-7|-|TRBV4-2
CASSQDGTSGQYEQYF
TGTGCCAGCAGCCAGGACGGGACTAGCGGTCAATACGAGCAGTACTTC
>-|TRBJ2-7|once|TRBV5-6
CASSFVSPGGDEQYF
TGTGCCAGCAGCTTCGTCAGCCCCGGGGGTGACGAGCAGTACTTC
>TRBD2|TRBJ2-1|-|TRBV19
CASRGTSGGPSEQFF
TGTGCCAGTAGGGGGACTAGCGGGGGACCGAGTGAGCAGTTCTTC
>TRBD2|TRBJ2-7|-|TRBV4-1
CASSPRQRGSSYEQYF
TGCGCCAGCAGCCCCAGGCAGCGGGGTAGCTCCTACGAGCAGTACTTC
>TRBD1|TRBJ1-1|-|TRBV6-1
CASSEQGATEAFF
TGTGCCAGCAGTGAACAGGGGGCCACTGAAGCTTTCTTT
>-|TRBJ2-5|-|TRBV11-3
CASSLDGQGPEETQYF
TGTGCCAGCAGCTTAGATGGGCAGGGCCCGGAAGAGACCCAGTACTTC
>TRBD2|TRBJ2-7|few|TRBV3-1/TRBV3-2
CASSQEGSGGLSYEQYF
TGTGCCAGCAGCCAAGAGGGTAGCGGGGGACTCTCCTACGAGCAGTACTTC
>-|TRBJ1-2|-|TRBV11-3
CASSFGDSYNYGYTF
TGTGCCAGCAGCTTTGGCGACAGCTATAACTATGGCTACACCTTC
>TRBD1|TRBJ1-6|-|TRBV11-3
CASGKDRGSYNSPLHF
TGTGCCAGCGGCAAAGACAGGGGCTCCTATAATTCACCCCTCCACTTT
>-|TRBJ2-1|-|TRBV7-2
CASSLSQTRYNEQFF
TGTGCCAGCAGCCTAAGTCAGACACGGTACAATGAGCAGTTCTTC
>-|TRBJ1-5|few|TRBV5-5
CASSFRQDSNQPQHF
TGTGCCAGCAGCTTTCGACAGGATAGCAATCAGCCCCAGCATTTT
>-|TRBJ2-5|once|TRBV5-6
CASSLSAVRAQYF
TGTGCCAGCAGCTTGAGCGCGGTCCGGGCCCAGTACTTC